The 27 T cell receptor beta chains below were found in one sample sequenced in a study of T cell repertoires in cytomegalovirus infection. Via MiXCR, TCRdb re-called the reads, giving one row per CDR3 protein. The table includes 310,000 or so distinct CDR3 sequences, around a sixth detected once. The sample was PBMCs. These receptors were collected from a human donor in good health (CMV status not recorded). Some clones in this sample may be carry-over from other donors' samples.

The table lists this clonotype with a few counts. V usage is TRBV6-5 and J usage is TRBJ1-1; D is unclear. The CDR3 runs 13 residues. The V end was cut by 6 bases, the J end by 1 base, with 9 bases between. From germline, CDR1 is MNHEY and CDR2 SVGAGI. The CDR3 region has the DNA TGTGCCAGCAGGACCTCAGGGAACACTGAAGCTTTCTTT. Its protein is CASRTSGNTEAFF.

This clonotype was counted ten times or more. The chain uses TRBV7-2 and TRBJ2-3; a possible D gene is TRBD1 (6 bases). V was clipped by 2 bases and J by 4 bases, with 10 bases between them. The germline gives CDR1 SGHTA, CDR2 FQGNSA. The CDR3 has 14 amino acids. DNA of the CDR3: TGTGCCAGCAGCTTAACGAGGGGGTCAGATACGCAGTATTTT. This gives the protein CASSLTRGSDTQYF.

This clonotype was seen many times. The chain is built from TRBV7-6 and TRBJ2-1; D unresolved. The V gene lost 3 bases and the J gene lost 3 bases, with 6 bases spanning the gap. The CDR3 spans 13 residues. Germline-derived CDR1 and CDR2 are SGHVS and FNYEAQ. The CDR3 loop is CASSLDGYNEQFF. CDR3 sequence (DNA): TGTGCCAGCAGCTTGGATGGCTACAATGAGCAGTTCTTC.

The table lists this clonotype with a few counts. The chain carries TRBV18 and TRBJ1-5; D is unresolved. V lost 6 bases to trimming and J lost 7 bases, with 16 bases between them. The CDR3 loop spans 14 amino acids. The germline gives CDR1 KGHSH, CDR2 LQKENI. The CDR3 here is CASSHSGSQQPQHF. CDR3 bases: TGTGCCAGCTCCCACTCCGGGAGCCAACAGCCCCAGCATTTT.

The chain links TRBV5-1 to TRBJ2-5; D remains ambiguous. Trimming cost V 3 bases and J 2 bases, with 8 bases left between them. Germline values: CDR1 SGHRS, CDR2 YFSETQ. The CDR3 totals 13 residues. Here the CDR3 reads CASSSTLQETQYF. CDR3 nucleotides: TGCGCCAGCAGCTCCACGTTACAAGAGACCCAGTACTTC.

This sequence joins TRBV18 and TRBJ2-7; 7 bases line up with TRBD2. This CDR3 comprises 15 residues. V lost 3 bases and J lost 2; bases outside the gene matches: 7. From germline, CDR1 is KGHSH and CDR2 LQKENI. CDR3 loop: CASSPPGRDAYEQYF. DNA of the CDR3: TGTGCCAGCTCACCTCCAGGGAGGGATGCCTACGAGCAGTACTTC.

The rearrangement links TRBV4-1 to TRBJ1-2; 10 nucleotides agree with TRBD1. Losses at the gene ends were 3 bases for V and 5 bases for J; bases not matched to a gene: 12. CDR1 is MGHRA, CDR2 YSYEKL, per germline. CDR3 length: 17 residues. The CDR3 nucleotides are TGCGCCAGCAGCCACATAAGAGGGGACAGGGGTGGATATGGCTACACCTTC. It translates to CASSHIRGDRGGYGYTF.

This clonotype was observed a handful of times. J is TRBJ1-1 and V is TRBV6-4; D might be TRBD1 (5 bases). V lost 3 bases and J lost 5, with 10 bases in between. Germline V CDR1 and CDR2: MRHNA, SNTAGT. The CDR3 has 13 amino acids. CDR3 in amino acids: CASSEFRGTEAFF. The CDR3 DNA follows: TGTGCCAGCAGTGAATTCCGGGGGACTGAAGCTTTCTTT.

This clonotype was recorded only once. The gene calls are TRBV4-2 and TRBJ2-4; no clear D gene. This CDR3 is 17 amino acids long. Germline values: CDR1 LGHNA, CDR2 YNFKEQ. Trimming took off 3 bases at V and 0 bases at J, with 15 bases between the two ends. CDR3 nucleotides: TGTGCCAGCAGCCACGCGAATAACCCCTCAGCCAAAAACATTCAGTACTTC. Amino acids: CASSHANNPSAKNIQYF.

At least ten counts were recorded for this clonotype. The gene calls are TRBV7-9 and TRBJ2-2; 9 bases line up with TRBD1. CDR1 is SEHNR and CDR2 is FQNEAQ in the germline V gene (reference sequence). J was trimmed by 1 base and V by 5 bases; bases with no gene match: 5. The length of the CDR3 is 16 residues. CDR3 residues: CASSKMDRGNTGELFF. CDR3 bases: TGTGCCAGCAGCAAGATGGACAGGGGGAACACCGGGGAGCTGTTTTTT.

The chain couples TRBV20-1 to TRBJ1-1; D not certain. CDR3 length: 16 residues. The germline V gene encodes CDR1 DFQATT and CDR2 SNEGSKA (reference sequence). V was trimmed by 1 base and J by 3 bases, leaving 18 bases between them. The CDR3 reads CSARVTSSVRYTEAFF. The CDR3 coding sequence is TGCAGTGCTAGAGTGACCTCGAGTGTTAGGTACACTGAAGCTTTCTTT.

This clonotype has only a few counts. This chain uses TRBV5-1 with TRBJ1-1, with D maybe TRBD1 (5 bases). The germline V and J ends were trimmed by 4 bases and 4 bases, with 20 bases remaining between them. The germline CDR1 and CDR2 sequences are SGHRS and YFSETQ. The CDR3 sequence is 16 residues long. The CDR3 region is CASSHGVEGLVTEAFF. CDR3 nucleotide sequence: TGCGCCAGCAGCCACGGGGTAGAGGGGCTGGTCACTGAAGCTTTCTTT.

The chain carries TRBV20-1 and TRBJ1-6; the match to TRBD1 covers 9 bases. J lost 9 bases, V lost 4 bases, and 7 bases had no gene match. Germline CDR1 reads DFQATT; CDR2 reads SNEGSKA (reference sequence). This CDR3 has 14 amino acids. CDR3 amino acids: CSAKGQGSSSPLHF. The CDR3 DNA is TGCAGTGCTAAGGGACAGGGTTCCAGTTCACCCCTCCACTTT.

This clonotype turned up a few times. This chain joins TRBV12-3 or TRBV12-4 and TRBJ2-3; TRBD2 aligns across 9 bases. This CDR3 is 14 amino acids long. The trim removed 7 bases at V and 8 bases at J, leaving 10 bases unmatched. The CDR3: CASNSGGWGGTQYF. In DNA form, the CDR3 reads TGTGCCAGCAATAGCGGGGGATGGGGGGGTACGCAGTATTTT.

The V call is TRBV5-1, the J call TRBJ1-1; possibly TRBD1 for D (5 bases). Per the germline V gene, CDR1 is SGHRS and CDR2 is YFSETQ. The CDR3 has 16 amino acids. V gave up 3 bases and J gave up 0 bases, with 15 bases separating them. This chain's CDR3 is CASSSPRGGMNTEAFF. The CDR3 coding sequence is TGCGCCAGCAGCTCCCCGAGGGGAGGGATGAACACTGAAGCTTTCTTT.

There are a few counts of this clonotype. The V and J genes are TRBV6-1 and TRBJ2-2; 10 nucleotides match TRBD1. This CDR3 region has 14 residues. Germline V gene lookup returns CDR1 MNHNS and CDR2 SASEGT. V dropped 5 bases and J dropped 6; count of bases not matched to a gene: 3. The CDR3 spells CASSPGQGAGELFF. The CDR3 DNA reads as TGTGCCAGCAGTCCCGGACAGGGGGCCGGGGAGCTGTTTTTT.

This clonotype was seen at least ten times. This sequence joins TRBV10-3 and TRBJ1-1; TRBD1 agrees at 11 bases. Trimming at V came to 6 bases and at J to 1 base, leaving 7 bases not matched to a gene. This CDR3 comprises 16 residues. Looked up from germline, CDR1 is ENHRY and CDR2 is SYGVKD. The CDR3 sequence: CAIRSSGTGGNTEAFF. CDR3 sequence (DNA): TGTGCCATCAGGTCTTCCGGGACAGGGGGGAACACTGAAGCTTTCTTT.

This clonotype was counted at least ten times. The chain recombines TRBV7-2 with TRBJ1-2; D gene unclear. V was trimmed by 0 bases and J by 6 bases, leaving 14 bases between them. The CDR3 loop spans 15 amino acids. Germline CDR1 reads SGHTA; CDR2 reads FQGNSA. CDR3 residues: CASSLATLLADGYTF. CDR3 bases: TGTGCCAGCAGCTTAGCGACACTCCTAGCCGATGGCTACACCTTC.

V gene TRBV6-1 combines with J gene TRBJ1-4; tentatively, D is TRBD1 (5 bases). This CDR3 contains 15 residues. Deletions cut 6 bases from V and 4 bases from J, with 15 bases between. Germline V gene sequence: CDR1 MNHNS, CDR2 SASEGT. The CDR3 spells CASRSRRGDNEKLFF. The CDR3 DNA is TGTGCCAGCAGAAGTCGGAGGGGTGATAATGAAAAACTGTTTTTT.

The chain uses TRBV6-6 and TRBJ1-5; D not certain. Between the trimmed V and J ends, which lost 7 bases and 0 bases, there was a span of 10 bases. Germline V gene lookup returns CDR1 MNHNY and CDR2 SVGAGI (reference sequence). The CDR3 covers 14 residues. The CDR3 spells CASKIPNSNQPQHF. The CDR3 nucleotides read TGTGCCAGCAAAATACCCAATAGCAATCAGCCCCAGCATTTT.

This clonotype has at least ten counts. This rearrangement joins TRBV6-2 or TRBV6-3 to TRBJ2-7, with 7 bases aligning to TRBD2. CDR1 is MNHEY, CDR2 SVGEGT, per germline. The V gene end was trimmed by 6 bases and the J gene end by 2 bases; junction bases not matched to a gene: 10. CDR3 length equals 15 residues. CDR3 in amino acids: CASSDLTSITYEQYF. CDR3 sequence (DNA): TGTGCCAGCAGCGACCTGACTAGCATTACCTACGAGCAGTACTTC.

This clonotype was picked up one time. The chain is built from TRBV5-6 and TRBJ1-2; perhaps TRBD1 as D (6 bases). The ends were cut back, 0 bases at V and 1 base at J, with 13 bases in the middle. Looked up from germline, CDR1 is SGHDT and CDR2 is YYEEEE. This CDR3 has 16 amino acids. CDR3 coding DNA: TGTGCCAGCAGCTTGGGGGCAGGGGACAATAACTATGGCTACACCTTC. It yields the protein CASSLGAGDNNYGYTF.

This clonotype showed up many times. The chain joins TRBV6-6 to TRBJ2-7; D might be TRBD1 or TRBD2, each matching 5 bases. Trimming took 8 bases from V and 6 from J, leaving 8 bases between them. From germline, CDR1 is MNHNY and CDR2 SVGAGI (reference sequence). This CDR3 contains 10 residues. CDR3 in DNA: TGTGCCAGCGGGGGTCGCGAGCAGTACTTC. Protein sequence: CASGGREQYF.

The table lists this clonotype with a few counts. The gene calls are TRBV7-9 and TRBJ1-2; D not resolved. The V end lost 7 bases, the J end lost 4 bases, and 10 bases lay between the germline ends. The CDR3 length is 12 residues. Germline loops: CDR1 SEHNR, CDR2 FQNEAQ (reference sequence). CDR3 region: CASTDGFYGYTF. CDR3 DNA: TGTGCCAGCACGGACGGCTTCTATGGCTACACCTTC.

This clonotype was recorded at least ten times. This sequence joins TRBV7-9 and TRBJ2-3; D ambiguous. Germline CDR1 and CDR2: SEHNR and FQNEAQ (reference sequence). The CDR3 has 15 amino acids. V lost 3 bases, J lost 1 base, and 11 bases lay in between. The CDR3 nucleotides read TGTGCCAGCAGCTTGTATGAAAGGCGCACAGATACGCAGTATTTT. It encodes CASSLYERRTDTQYF.

V and J are TRBV27 and TRBJ2-3; D not resolved. This CDR3 spans 13 amino acids. V lost 4 bases and J lost 6, with 11 bases in between. Germline V gene data show CDR1 as MNHEY and CDR2 as SMNVEV (reference sequence). CDR3 DNA sequence: TGTGCCAGCAGTTCGAACCCGTGGGATACGCAGTATTTT. This gives the protein CASSSNPWDTQYF.

This clonotype was counted once. This chain joins TRBV4-2 and TRBJ1-5, with 7 nucleotides matching TRBD1. V dropped 0 bases and J dropped 2; count of bases not matched to a gene: 13. Germline V gives CDR1 LGHNA, CDR2 YNFKEQ. The CDR3 is made up of 19 amino acids. CDR3 in amino acids: CASSQDRQGPSQRNQPQHF. The CDR3 nucleotides are TGTGCCAGCAGCCAAGATCGACAGGGACCCTCTCAACGCAATCAGCCCCAGCATTTT.